The entry that follows covers one T cell receptor (beta chain) sequence. The CDR3 length is 14 residues. J gave up 6 bases and V 2 bases, and 10 bases lay outside the gene matches. From germline, CDR1 is GTSNPN and CDR2 SVGIG (reference sequence). The data derive from a study of memory CD8 T cells in hepatitis C reinfection. Time point of the sample: late/post reinfection, 12 to 24 weeks after detection. No in vitro expansion preceded TCR sequencing of the sorted cells. The Montreal HEPCO cohort supplied donors who inject drugs. Total naive CD8 T cells were sorted as viable CD3+ CD8+ CD45RO- cells from a couple of donors. The table came from immunoSEQ multiplex PCR; TCRdb's copy has only in-frame clones and leaves some out. This sample yields about 43,000 clones, of which about 91% are seen a single time; more than 0.6% belongs to the top ten.

The genes are TRBV30 and TRBJ2-7; 7 positions agree with TRBD1. This clonotype was sampled from a man aged 18-30 years with hepatitis C virus infection. Material: naive CD8+ T cells sorted from blood. This CDR3 is CAWSRGGEYGEQYV. The CDR3 DNA sequence: TGTGCCTGGAGTCGAGGGGGCGAATACGGCGAGCAGTACGTC.